The present entry profiles one T cell receptor (beta chain) with its context. Original data processing: How many nucleated cells were present was estimated from reference gene primer amplification. TCRdb's copy holds only in-frame clones and misses some; the assay was immunoSEQ multiplex PCR. For V, J and clone size, that table is used; D and trimming come from the DNA. This table has about 160,000 clones, around 83% appearing once. Germline V gene sequence: CDR1 LNHDA, CDR2 SQIVND (reference sequence). V was pared by 5 bases and J by 7 bases, with 11 bases of the junction left unmatched. The CDR3 sequence is 15 residues long. This sample was taken from a study of blood T cell repertoires in COVID-19. In the study overall: COVID-19 samples from acute and convalescent phases originated in the United States, Italy and Spain. PBMCs, B-cell-depleted T cells, or T cells were the source of the cDNA or gDNA that made up the material.

The TCR originated in a man aged 35 to 55 with acute or convalescent COVID-19. The chain carries TRBV19 and TRBJ1-2; TRBD1 matches 9 bases. Sequenced: peripheral blood. The CDR3 region has the DNA TGTGCCAGTAGTCCGGGGGACAGGGTGTGGATTGGCTACACCTTC. Its translation is CASSPGDRVWIGYTF.